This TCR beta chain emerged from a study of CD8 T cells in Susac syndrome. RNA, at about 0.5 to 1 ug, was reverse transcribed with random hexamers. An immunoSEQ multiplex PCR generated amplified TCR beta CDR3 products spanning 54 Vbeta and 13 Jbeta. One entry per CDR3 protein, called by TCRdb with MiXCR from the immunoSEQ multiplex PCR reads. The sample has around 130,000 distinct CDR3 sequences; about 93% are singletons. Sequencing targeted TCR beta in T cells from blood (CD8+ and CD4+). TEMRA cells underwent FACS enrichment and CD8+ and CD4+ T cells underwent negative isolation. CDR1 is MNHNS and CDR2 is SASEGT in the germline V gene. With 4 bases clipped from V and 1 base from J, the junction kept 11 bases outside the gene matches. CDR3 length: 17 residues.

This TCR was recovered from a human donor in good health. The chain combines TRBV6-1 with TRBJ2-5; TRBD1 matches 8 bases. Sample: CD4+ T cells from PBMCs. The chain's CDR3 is CASSGGTGVRLQETQYF. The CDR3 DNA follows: TGTGCCAGCAGTGGAGGGACAGGCGTCAGACTCCAAGAGACCCAGTACTTC.